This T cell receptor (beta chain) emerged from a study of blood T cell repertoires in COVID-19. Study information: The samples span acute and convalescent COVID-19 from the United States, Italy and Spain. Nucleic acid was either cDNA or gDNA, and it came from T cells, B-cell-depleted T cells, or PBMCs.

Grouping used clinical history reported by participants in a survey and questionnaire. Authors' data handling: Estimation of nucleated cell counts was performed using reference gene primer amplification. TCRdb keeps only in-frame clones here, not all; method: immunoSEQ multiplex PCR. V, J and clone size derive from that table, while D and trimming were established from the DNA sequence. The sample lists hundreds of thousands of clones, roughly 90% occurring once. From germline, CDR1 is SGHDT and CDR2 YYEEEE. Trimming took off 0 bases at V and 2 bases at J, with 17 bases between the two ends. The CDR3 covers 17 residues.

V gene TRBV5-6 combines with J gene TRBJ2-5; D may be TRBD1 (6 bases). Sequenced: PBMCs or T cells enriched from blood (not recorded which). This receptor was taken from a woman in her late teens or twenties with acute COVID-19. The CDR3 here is CASSLDVGQSPQETQYF. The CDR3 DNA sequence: TGTGCCAGCAGCTTGGATGTAGGACAGAGTCCTCAAGAGACCCAGTACTTC.